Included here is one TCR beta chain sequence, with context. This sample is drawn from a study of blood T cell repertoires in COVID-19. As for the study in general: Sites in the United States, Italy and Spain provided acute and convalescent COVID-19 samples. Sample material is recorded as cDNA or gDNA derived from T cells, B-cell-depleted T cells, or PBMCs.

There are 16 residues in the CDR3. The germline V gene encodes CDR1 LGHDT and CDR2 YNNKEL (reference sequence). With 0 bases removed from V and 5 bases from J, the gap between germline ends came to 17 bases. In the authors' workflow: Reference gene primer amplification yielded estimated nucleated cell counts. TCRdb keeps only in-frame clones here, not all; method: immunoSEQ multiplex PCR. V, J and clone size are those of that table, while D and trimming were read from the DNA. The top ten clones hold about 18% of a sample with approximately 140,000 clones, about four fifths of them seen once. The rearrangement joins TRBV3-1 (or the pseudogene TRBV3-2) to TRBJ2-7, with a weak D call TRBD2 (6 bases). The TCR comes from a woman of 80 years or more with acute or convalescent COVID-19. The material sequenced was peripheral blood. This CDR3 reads CASSQDEAGTLNEQYF. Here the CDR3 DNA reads TGTGCCAGCAGCCAAGACGAGGCCGGGACTCTGAACGAGCAGTACTTC.